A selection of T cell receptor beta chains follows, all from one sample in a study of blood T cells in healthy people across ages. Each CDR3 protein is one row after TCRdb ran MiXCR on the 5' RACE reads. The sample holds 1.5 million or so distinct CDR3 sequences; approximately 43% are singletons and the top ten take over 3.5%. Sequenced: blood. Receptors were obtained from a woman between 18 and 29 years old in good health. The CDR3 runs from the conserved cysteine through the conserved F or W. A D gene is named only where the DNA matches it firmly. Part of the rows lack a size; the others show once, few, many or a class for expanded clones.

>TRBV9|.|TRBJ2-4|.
CASSVGSGTPNIQYF
TGTGCCAGCAGCGTAGGTTCGGGCACCCCAAACATTCAGTACTTC
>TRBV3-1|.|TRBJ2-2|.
CASSPGWTNTGELFF
TGTGCCAGCAGCCCAGGGTGGACGAACACCGGGGAGCTGTTTTTT
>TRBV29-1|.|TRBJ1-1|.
CSVDTGGLNTEAFF
TGCAGCGTTGACACGGGGGGCTTGAACACTGAAGCTTTCTTT
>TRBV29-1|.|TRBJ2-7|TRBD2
CSVEALRTSGLYNEQYF
TGCAGCGTTGAAGCATTACGGACTAGCGGGCTGTACAATGAGCAGTACTTC
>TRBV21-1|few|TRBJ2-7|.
CASSKVRTGTIYEQYF
TGTGCCAGCAGCAAAGTCAGGACAGGGACCATCTACGAGCAGTACTTC
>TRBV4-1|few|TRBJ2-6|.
CASSLGTANVLTF
TGCGCCAGCAGCCTCGGGACGGCCAACGTCCTGACTTTC
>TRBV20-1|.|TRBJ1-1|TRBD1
CSPGGQMNTEAFF
TGCTCTCCAGGGGGACAGATGAACACTGAAGCTTTCTTT
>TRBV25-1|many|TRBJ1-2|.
CASSVTGYGYTF
TGTGCCAGCAGCGTAACAGGGTATGGCTACACCTTC
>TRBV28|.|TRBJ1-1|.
CASIGVSTEAFF
TGTGCCAGCATCGGGGTCTCCACTGAAGCTTTCTTT
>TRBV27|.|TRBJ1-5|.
CASSFRENSNQPQHF
TGTGCCAGCAGTTTCAGGGAGAACAGCAATCAGCCCCAGCATTTT
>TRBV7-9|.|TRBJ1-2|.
CASSLDNGRYTF
TGTGCCAGCAGCTTAGATAACGGGCGCTACACCTTC
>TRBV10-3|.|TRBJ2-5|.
CAISESGGKKETQYF
TGTGCCATCAGTGAGTCTGGAGGGAAAAAAGAGACCCAGTACTTC
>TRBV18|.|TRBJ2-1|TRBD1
CASSPPGYGQGYNEQFF
TGTGCCAGCTCACCACCGGGGTATGGACAGGGGTACAATGAGCAGTTCTTC
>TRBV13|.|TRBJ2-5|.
CASSLVASAETQYF
TGTGCCAGCAGCTTAGTGGCTAGCGCAGAGACCCAGTACTTC
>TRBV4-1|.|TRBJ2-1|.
CATYHSLRDNEQFF
TGCGCCACCTACCACAGTCTCCGAGACAATGAGCAGTTCTTC
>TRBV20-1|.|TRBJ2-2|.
CSARNRGANTGELFF
TGCAGTGCCAGGAATCGAGGGGCGAACACCGGGGAGCTGTTTTTT
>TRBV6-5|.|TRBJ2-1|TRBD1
CASSYSPGTDLNEQFF
TGTGCCAGCAGTTACTCGCCCGGGACAGATTTAAATGAGCAGTTCTTC
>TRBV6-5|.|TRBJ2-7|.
CASSKPRSYEQYF
TGTGCCAGCAGTAAACCGCGGTCCTACGAGCAGTACTTC
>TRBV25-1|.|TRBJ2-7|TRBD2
CASRSLTSGYNEQYF
TGTGCCAGCAGGAGCCTGACTAGCGGCTACAATGAGCAGTACTTC
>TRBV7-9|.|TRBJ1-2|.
CASSFLSTAYGYTF
TGTGCCAGCAGCTTTTTGTCTACAGCTTATGGCTACACCTTC
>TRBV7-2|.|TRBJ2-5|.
CASSSTLDQETQYF
TGTGCCAGCAGCTCGACTCTAGACCAAGAGACCCAGTACTTC
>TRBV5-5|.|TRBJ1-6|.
CASSVSGEASPLHF
TGTGCCAGCAGCGTCTCGGGCGAGGCTTCACCCCTCCACTTT
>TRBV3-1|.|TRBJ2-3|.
CASSHAVTQYF
TGTGCCAGCAGCCACGCTGTTACGCAGTATTTT
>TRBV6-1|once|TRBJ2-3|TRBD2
CASSSGSSTDAQYF
TGTGCCAGCAGTAGCGGGAGTAGCACAGATGCGCAGTATTTT
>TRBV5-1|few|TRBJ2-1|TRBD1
CASSLRDSNNEQFF
TGCGCCAGCAGCCTCCGGGACAGTAACAATGAGCAGTTCTTC
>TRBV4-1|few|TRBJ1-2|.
CASSQDWGRKYYGYTF
TGCGCCAGCAGCCAAGATTGGGGGAGGAAGTACTATGGCTACACCTTC
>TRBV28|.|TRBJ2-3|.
CTSTTIARQGRDTQYF
TGTACCAGCACGACGATCGCACGCCAAGGGAGAGATACGCAGTATTTT
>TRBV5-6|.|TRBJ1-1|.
CASSSDPGRQAFF
TGTGCCAGCAGCTCCGACCCGGGACGTCAAGCTTTCTTT
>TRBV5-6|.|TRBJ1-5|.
CASSLVGRPQHF
TGTGCCAGCAGCTTGGTAGGACGGCCCCAGCATTTT
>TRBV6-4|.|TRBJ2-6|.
CASSDRGTVQRANVLTF
TGTGCCAGCAGTGACCGCGGGACAGTGCAAAGGGCCAACGTCCTGACTTTC
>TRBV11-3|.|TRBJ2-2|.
CASSLDFGELFF
TGTGCCAGCAGCTTAGACTTCGGGGAGCTGTTTTTT
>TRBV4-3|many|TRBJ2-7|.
CASSPATGYEQYF
TGCGCCAGCAGCCCAGCCACGGGTTACGAGCAGTACTTC
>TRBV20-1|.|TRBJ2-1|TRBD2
CSARDRRQAGTTVDEQFF
TGCAGTGCTAGAGATCGTCGGCAGGCTGGGACTACAGTGGATGAGCAGTTCTTC
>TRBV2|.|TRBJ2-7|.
CASSVPQIIYEQYF
TGTGCCAGCAGTGTCCCGCAGATTATCTACGAGCAGTACTTC
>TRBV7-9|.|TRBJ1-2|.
CASSSTGRTNYGYTF
TGTGCCAGCAGCTCCACAGGGCGAACTAACTATGGCTACACCTTC
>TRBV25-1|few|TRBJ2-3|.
CATLGNSDTQYF
TGTGCCACCTTAGGAAATTCAGATACGCAGTATTTT
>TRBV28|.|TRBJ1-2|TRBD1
CASSFGTGAHYGYTF
TGTGCCAGCAGTTTCGGGACAGGGGCACACTATGGCTACACCTTC
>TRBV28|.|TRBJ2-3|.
CASSLRQTSTDTQYF
TGTGCCAGCAGTTTAAGGCAAACTAGCACAGATACGCAGTATTTT
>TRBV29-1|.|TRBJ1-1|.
CSVVTVGDTEAFF
TGCAGCGTTGTAACCGTCGGGGACACTGAAGCTTTCTTT
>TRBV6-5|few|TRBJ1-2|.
CASSYSYVIGNYGYTF
TGTGCCAGCAGTTACTCGTATGTCATAGGGAACTATGGCTACACCTTC
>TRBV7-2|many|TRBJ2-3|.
CASSLLRTDTQYF
TGTGCCAGCAGCTTACTGCGCACAGATACGCAGTATTTT
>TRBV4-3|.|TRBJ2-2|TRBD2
CASSPWTSGNTGELFF
TGCGCCAGCAGCCCTTGGACTAGCGGGAACACCGGGGAGCTGTTTTTT
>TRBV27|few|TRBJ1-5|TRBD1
CASSPLRGRGHNQPQHF
TGTGCCAGCAGTCCCTTGAGAGGCAGGGGGCACAATCAGCCCCAGCATTTT
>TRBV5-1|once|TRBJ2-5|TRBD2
CASSILGGAEETQYF
TGCGCCAGCAGCATACTCGGGGGGGCCGAAGAGACCCAGTACTTC